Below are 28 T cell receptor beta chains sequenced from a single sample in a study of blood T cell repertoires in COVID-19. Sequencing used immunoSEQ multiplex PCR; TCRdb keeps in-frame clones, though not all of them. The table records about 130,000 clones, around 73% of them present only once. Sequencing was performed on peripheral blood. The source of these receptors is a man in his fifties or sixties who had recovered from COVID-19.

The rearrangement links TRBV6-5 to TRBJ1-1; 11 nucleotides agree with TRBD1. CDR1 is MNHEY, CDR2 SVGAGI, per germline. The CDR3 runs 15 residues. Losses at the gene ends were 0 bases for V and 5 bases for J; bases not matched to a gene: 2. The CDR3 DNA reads TGTGCCAGCAGTTACTCGGGACAGGGGGTTACTGAAGCTTTCTTT. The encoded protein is CASSYSGQGVTEAFF.

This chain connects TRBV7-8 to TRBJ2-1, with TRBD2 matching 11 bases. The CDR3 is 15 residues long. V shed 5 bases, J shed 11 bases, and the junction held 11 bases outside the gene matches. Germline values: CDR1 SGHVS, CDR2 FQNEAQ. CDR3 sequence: CASSPRGSGREQQFF. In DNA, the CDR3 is TGTGCCAGCAGCCCCCGGGGTAGCGGGAGGGAACAGCAGTTCTTC. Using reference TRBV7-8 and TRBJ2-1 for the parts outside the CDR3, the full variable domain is GAGVSQSPRYKVAKRGQDVALRCDPISGHVSLFWYQQALGQGPEFLTYFQNEAQLDKSGLPSDRFFAERPEGSVSTLKIQRTQQEDSAVYLCASSPRGSGREQQFFGPGTRLTVL.

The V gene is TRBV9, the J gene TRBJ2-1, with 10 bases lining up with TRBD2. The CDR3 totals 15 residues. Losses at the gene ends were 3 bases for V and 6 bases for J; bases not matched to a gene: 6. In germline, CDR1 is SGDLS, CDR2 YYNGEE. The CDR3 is CASSGTSGLVNEQFF. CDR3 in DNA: TGTGCCAGCAGCGGGACTAGCGGTCTGGTCAATGAGCAGTTCTTC. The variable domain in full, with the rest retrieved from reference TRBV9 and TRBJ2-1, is DSGVTQTPKHLITATGQRVTLRCSPRSGDLSVYWYQQSLDQGLQFLIQYYNGEERAKGNILERFSAQQFPDLHSELNLSSLELGDSALYFCASSGTSGLVNEQFFGPGTRLTVL.

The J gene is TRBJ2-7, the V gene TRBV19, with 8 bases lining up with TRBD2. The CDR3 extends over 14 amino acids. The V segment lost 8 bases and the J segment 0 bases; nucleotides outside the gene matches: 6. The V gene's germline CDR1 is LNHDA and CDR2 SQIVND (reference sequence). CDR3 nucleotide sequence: TGTGCCAGTTCCACTAGCGGAAGCTCCTACGAGCAGTACTTC. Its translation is CASSTSGSSYEQYF.

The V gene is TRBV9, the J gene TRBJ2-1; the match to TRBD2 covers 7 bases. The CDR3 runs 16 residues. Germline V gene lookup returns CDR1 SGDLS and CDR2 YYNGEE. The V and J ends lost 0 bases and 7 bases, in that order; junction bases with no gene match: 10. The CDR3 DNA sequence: TGTGCCAGCAGCGTAGAGGCTGGGACTAACGGGAATGAGCAGTTCTTC. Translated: CASSVEAGTNGNEQFF.

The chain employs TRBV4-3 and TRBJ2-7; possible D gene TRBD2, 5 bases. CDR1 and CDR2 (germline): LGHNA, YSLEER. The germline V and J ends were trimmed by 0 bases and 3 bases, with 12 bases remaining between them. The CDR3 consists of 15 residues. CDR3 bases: TGCGCCAGCAGCCAAGAAAGCGGTTGGGTCTACGAGCAGTACTTC. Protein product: CASSQESGWVYEQYF.

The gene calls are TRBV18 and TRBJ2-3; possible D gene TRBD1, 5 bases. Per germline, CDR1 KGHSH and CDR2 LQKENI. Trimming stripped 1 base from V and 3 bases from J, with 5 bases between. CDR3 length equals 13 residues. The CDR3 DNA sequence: TGTGCCAGCTCACCACAGGGGACAGATACGCAGTATTTT. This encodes CASSPQGTDTQYF.

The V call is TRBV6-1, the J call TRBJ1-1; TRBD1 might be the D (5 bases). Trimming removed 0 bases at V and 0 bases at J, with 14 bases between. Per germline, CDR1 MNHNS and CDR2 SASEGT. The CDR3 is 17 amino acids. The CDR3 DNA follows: TGTGCCAGCAGTGAAGCGTGGCAGGGCTTTGTGAACACTGAAGCTTTCTTT. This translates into CASSEAWQGFVNTEAFF.

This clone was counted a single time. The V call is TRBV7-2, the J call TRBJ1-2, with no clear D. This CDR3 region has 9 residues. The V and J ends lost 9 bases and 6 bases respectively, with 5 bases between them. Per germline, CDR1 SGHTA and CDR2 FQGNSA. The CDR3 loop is CARPDGYTF. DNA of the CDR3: TGTGCCAGACCGGATGGCTACACCTTC. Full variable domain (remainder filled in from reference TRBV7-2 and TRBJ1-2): GAGVSQSPSNKVTEKGKDVELRCDPISGHTALYWYRQSLGQGLEFLIYFQGNSAPDKSGLPSDRFSAERTGGSVSTLTIQRTQQEDSAVYLCARPDGYTFGSGTRLTVV.

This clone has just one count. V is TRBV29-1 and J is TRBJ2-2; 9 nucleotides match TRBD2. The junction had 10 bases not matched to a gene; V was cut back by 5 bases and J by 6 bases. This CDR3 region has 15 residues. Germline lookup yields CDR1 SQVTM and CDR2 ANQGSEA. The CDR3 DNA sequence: TGCAGCGTTCGGGTAGCGGGAGTGGATCCCGGGGAGCTGTTTTTT. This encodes CSVRVAGVDPGELFF.

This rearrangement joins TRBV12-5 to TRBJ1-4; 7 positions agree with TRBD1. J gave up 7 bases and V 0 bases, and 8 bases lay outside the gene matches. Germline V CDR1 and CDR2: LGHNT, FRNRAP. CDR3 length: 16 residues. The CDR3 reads CASGLVDRVGIEKLFF. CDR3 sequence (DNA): TGTGCTAGTGGTTTGGTCGACAGGGTGGGGATTGAAAAACTGTTTTTT.

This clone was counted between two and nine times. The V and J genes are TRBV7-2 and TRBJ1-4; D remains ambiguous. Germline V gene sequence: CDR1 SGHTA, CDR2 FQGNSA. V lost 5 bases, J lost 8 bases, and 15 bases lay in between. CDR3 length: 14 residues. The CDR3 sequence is CASSEAGLGEKLFF. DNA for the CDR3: TGTGCCAGCAGCGAGGCGGGGTTGGGAGAAAAACTGTTTTTT.

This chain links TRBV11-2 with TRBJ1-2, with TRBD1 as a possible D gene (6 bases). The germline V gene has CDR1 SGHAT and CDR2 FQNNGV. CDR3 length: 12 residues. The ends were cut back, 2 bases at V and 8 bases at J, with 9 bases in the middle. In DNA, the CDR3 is TGTGCCAGCAGCTTACAGGGGCGCGGCTACACCTTC. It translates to CASSLQGRGYTF.

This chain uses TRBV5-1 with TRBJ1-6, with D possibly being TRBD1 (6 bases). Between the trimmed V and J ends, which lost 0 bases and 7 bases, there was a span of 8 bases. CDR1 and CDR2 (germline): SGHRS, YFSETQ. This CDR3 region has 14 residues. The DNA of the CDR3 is TGCGCCAGCAGCTTGGGAGACAGGAATTCACCCCTCCACTTT. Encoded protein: CASSLGDRNSPLHF.

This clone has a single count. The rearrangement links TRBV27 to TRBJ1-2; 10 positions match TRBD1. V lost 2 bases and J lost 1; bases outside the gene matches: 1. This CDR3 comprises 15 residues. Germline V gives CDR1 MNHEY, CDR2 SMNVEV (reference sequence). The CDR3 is CASSLDRGLNYGYTF. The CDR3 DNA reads TGTGCCAGCAGTTTAGACAGGGGGCTTAACTATGGCTACACCTTC.

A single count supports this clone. The DNA of the CDR3 is TGTGCCAGCAGTTTAGCCGGTTATAGCAATCAGCCCCAGCATTTT. As protein: CASSLAGYSNQPQHF. This chain links TRBV28 with TRBJ1-5; no clear D. Germline loops: CDR1 MDHEN, CDR2 SYDVKM. CDR3 size: 15 residues. The V end was cut by 2 bases, the J end by 0 bases, with 8 bases between.

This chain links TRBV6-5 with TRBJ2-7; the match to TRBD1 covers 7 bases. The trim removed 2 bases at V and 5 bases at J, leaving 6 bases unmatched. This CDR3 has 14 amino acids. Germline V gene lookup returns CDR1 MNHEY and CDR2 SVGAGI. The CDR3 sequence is CASSYRGQSDEQYF. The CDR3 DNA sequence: TGTGCCAGCAGTTACAGGGGGCAGTCCGACGAGCAGTACTTC.

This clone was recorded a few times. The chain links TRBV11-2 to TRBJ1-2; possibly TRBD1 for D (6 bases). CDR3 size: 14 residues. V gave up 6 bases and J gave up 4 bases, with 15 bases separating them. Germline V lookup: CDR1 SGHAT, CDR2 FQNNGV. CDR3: CASRNQGGFYGYTF. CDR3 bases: TGTGCCAGCAGAAACCAAGGGGGATTCTATGGCTACACCTTC.

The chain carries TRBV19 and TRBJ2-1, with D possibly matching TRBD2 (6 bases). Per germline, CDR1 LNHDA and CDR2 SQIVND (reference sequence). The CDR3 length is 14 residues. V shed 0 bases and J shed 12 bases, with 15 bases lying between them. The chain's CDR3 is CASSIERAEGGQFF. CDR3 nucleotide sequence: TGTGCCAGTAGTATAGAGCGAGCGGAGGGAGGGCAGTTCTTC.

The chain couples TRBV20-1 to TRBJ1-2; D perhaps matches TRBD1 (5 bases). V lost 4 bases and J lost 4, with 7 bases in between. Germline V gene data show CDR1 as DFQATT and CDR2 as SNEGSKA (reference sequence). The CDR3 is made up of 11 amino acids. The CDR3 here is CSANQGYGYTF. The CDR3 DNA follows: TGCAGTGCTAACCAGGGCTATGGCTACACCTTC.

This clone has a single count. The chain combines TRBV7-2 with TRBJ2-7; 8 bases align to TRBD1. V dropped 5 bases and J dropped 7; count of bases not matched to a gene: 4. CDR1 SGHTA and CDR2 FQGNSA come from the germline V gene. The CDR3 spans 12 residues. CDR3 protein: CASSVGTGEQYF. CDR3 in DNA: TGTGCCAGCAGCGTAGGGACAGGAGAGCAGTACTTC.

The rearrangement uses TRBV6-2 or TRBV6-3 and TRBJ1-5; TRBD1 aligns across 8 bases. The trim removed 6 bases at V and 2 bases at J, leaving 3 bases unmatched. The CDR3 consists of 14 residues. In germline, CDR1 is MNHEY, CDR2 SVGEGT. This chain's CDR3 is CASSPGQGNQPQHF. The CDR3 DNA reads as TGTGCCAGCAGCCCGGGACAGGGCAATCAGCCCCAGCATTTT.

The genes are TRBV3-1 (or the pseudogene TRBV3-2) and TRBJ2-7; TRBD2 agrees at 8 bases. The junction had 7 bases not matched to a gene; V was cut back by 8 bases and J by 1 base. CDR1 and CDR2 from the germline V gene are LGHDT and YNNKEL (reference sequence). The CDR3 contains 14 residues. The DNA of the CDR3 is TGTGCCAGCTCCCAGACTAGCGCTTCCTACGAGCAGTACTTC. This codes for CASSQTSASYEQYF.

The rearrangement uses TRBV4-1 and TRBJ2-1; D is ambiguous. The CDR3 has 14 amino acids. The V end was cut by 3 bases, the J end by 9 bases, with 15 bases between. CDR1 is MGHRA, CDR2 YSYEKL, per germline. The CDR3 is CASSQGFSGPEQFF. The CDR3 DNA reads TGCGCCAGCAGCCAGGGTTTTTCAGGTCCTGAGCAGTTCTTC.

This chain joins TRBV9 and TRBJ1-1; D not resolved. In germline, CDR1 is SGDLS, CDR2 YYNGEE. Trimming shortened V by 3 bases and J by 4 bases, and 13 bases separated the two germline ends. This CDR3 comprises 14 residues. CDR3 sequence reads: CASSARPSGTEAFF. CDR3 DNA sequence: TGTGCCAGCAGCGCCCGCCCCTCAGGCACTGAAGCTTTCTTT.

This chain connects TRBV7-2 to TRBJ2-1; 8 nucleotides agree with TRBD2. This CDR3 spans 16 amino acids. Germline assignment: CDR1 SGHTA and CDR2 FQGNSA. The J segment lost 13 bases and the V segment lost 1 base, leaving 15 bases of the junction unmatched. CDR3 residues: CASSLEGQSGRRTQFF. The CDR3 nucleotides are TGTGCCAGCAGCTTAGAGGGGCAGAGCGGGAGACGAACACAGTTCTTC.

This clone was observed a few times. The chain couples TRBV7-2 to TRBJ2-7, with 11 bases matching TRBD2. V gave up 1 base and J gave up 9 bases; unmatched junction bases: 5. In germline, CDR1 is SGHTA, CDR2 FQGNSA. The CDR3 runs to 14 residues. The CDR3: CASSLGTSGGPQYF. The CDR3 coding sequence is TGTGCCAGCAGCTTAGGAACTAGCGGGGGTCCGCAGTACTTC. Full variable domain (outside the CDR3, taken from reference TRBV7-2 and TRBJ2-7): GAGVSQSPSNKVTEKGKDVELRCDPISGHTALYWYRQSLGQGLEFLIYFQGNSAPDKSGLPSDRFSAERTGGSVSTLTIQRTQQEDSAVYLCASSLGTSGGPQYFGPGTRLTVT.

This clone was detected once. In nucleotides, the CDR3 is TGTGCCAGGCGGTCTTTTTCCTACAATGAGCAGTTCTTC. It specifies CARRSFSYNEQFF. The J gene is TRBJ2-1, the V gene TRBV2; no definite D call. The germline V gene encodes CDR1 SNHLY and CDR2 FYNNEI. The CDR3 runs to 13 residues. V was pared by 9 bases and J by 1 base, with 10 bases between.